These 17 T cell receptor beta chains were all obtained from the same sample, sequenced in a study of HIV-infected patients and healthy controls. No cell fractionation was done, so the repertoire covers all unsorted peripheral blood T cells. Alpha and beta constant-region primers primed reverse transcription of 400 to 500 ng RNA. Alpha and beta chain libraries were made separately by chain-specific third strand synthesis with multiplexing indices. TCRdb passed the 5' RACE reads through MiXCR, listing each CDR3 protein once. The sample shows some 7,600 distinct CDR3 sequences, less than 8.5% of them seen only once. The sample in question was blood, obtained before antiretroviral therapy. These TCRs come from an adult with HIV infection.

By sample share, this clonotype is medium-sized. The rearrangement uses TRBV6-5 and TRBJ1-5; D gene uncertain. Germline loops: CDR1 MNHEY, CDR2 SVGAGI. V was cut by 6 bases and J by 4 bases, with 10 bases left in between. The CDR3 spans 13 residues. The CDR3 DNA sequence: TGTGCCAGCAGCCTAGATGGGAATCAGCCCCAGCATTTT. Its protein is CASSLDGNQPQHF.

This clonotype is labeled medium-sized (0.01 to 0.1%). The rearrangement uses TRBV27 and TRBJ1-5, with D possibly matching TRBD1 (6 bases). The germline V and J ends were trimmed by 2 bases and 4 bases, with 9 bases remaining between them. CDR1 is MNHEY and CDR2 is SMNVEV in the germline V gene (reference sequence). This CDR3 comprises 14 residues. The chain's CDR3 is CASSLGQGNQPQHF. CDR3 nucleotide sequence: TGTGCCAGCAGTTTAGGGCAGGGGAATCAGCCCCAGCATTTT.

This clonotype appeared many times. The chain employs TRBV7-2 and TRBJ1-3; D is unresolved. Trimming removed 5 bases from V and 0 bases from J, with 8 bases in between. The CDR3 runs 14 residues. CDR1 and CDR2 from the germline V gene are SGHTA and FQGNSA. CDR3 protein: CASSPKDSGNTIYF. As DNA, the CDR3 is TGTGCCAGCAGCCCGAAGGACTCTGGAAACACCATATATTTT.

This clonotype is large in the sample. The rearrangement links TRBV7-9 to TRBJ1-3; tentative D call: TRBD1 (5 bases). Trimming took 4 bases from V and 0 from J, leaving 19 bases between them. Germline V lookup: CDR1 SEHNR, CDR2 FQNEAQ (reference sequence). The CDR3 extends over 18 amino acids. CDR3 region: CASSSRSGTAVSGNTIYF. CDR3 bases: TGTGCCAGCAGCTCCAGGTCCGGGACGGCCGTCTCTGGAAACACCATATATTTT.

In this sample, this clonotype turned up a few times. The chain has TRBV3-1 and TRBJ1-1; no definite D call. The V gene's germline CDR1 is LGHDT and CDR2 YNNKEL (reference sequence). This CDR3 is 14 amino acids long. Trimming took off 0 bases at V and 6 bases at J, with 11 bases between the two ends. CDR3 in DNA: TGTGCCAGCAGCCAAGATCTCGGGCAGGCTGAAGCTTTCTTT. Protein: CASSQDLGQAEAFF.

By share, this clonotype counts as medium-sized. The chain has TRBV5-6 and TRBJ2-7; TRBD1 might be the D (5 bases). Between the trimmed V and J ends, which lost 0 bases and 1 base, there was a span of 14 bases. CDR3 length: 16 residues. Germline CDR1 is SGHDT and CDR2 is YYEEEE. CDR3 amino acids: CASSLVRTSPSYEQYF. The CDR3 DNA is TGTGCCAGCAGCTTGGTGCGGACAAGCCCTTCCTACGAGCAGTACTTC.

This clonotype was recorded at least ten times. The rearrangement uses TRBV14 and TRBJ1-1, with 8 nucleotides matching TRBD1. After removal of 6 bases from V and 1 base from J, the junction contained 7 bases not matched to a gene. Germline loops: CDR1 SGHDN, CDR2 FVKESK. CDR3 size: 15 residues. This CDR3 is CASRGQGLQNTEAFF. The CDR3, as DNA: TGTGCCAGCAGAGGACAGGGCCTCCAGAACACTGAAGCTTTCTTT.

By share of the sample, this clonotype is medium-sized. The chain links TRBV7-9 to TRBJ2-7; no definite D call. This CDR3 contains 12 residues. V was clipped by 1 base and J by 5 bases, with 6 bases between them. Germline assignment: CDR1 SEHNR and CDR2 FQNEAQ (reference sequence). The CDR3 here is CASSLGPHEQYF. For the CDR3, the DNA is TGTGCCAGCAGCTTAGGTCCCCACGAGCAGTACTTC.

This clonotype has at least ten counts. The V gene is TRBV5-1, the J gene TRBJ2-5; D remains ambiguous. The germline CDR1 and CDR2 sequences are SGHRS and YFSETQ. This CDR3 spans 13 amino acids. Trimming removed 2 bases from V and 4 bases from J, with 9 bases in between. The CDR3 loop is CASSFIPRETQYF. DNA for the CDR3: TGCGCCAGCAGCTTTATCCCCAGAGAGACCCAGTACTTC.

This clonotype is categorized as medium-sized. The chain carries TRBV6-4 and TRBJ1-6; TRBD1 matches at 7 bases. J gave up 10 bases and V 3 bases, and 6 bases lay outside the gene matches. Germline CDR1 MRHNA, CDR2 SNTAGT. This CDR3 has 14 residues. CDR3 bases: TGTGCCAGCAGTGAGGGGACAGCAGGGTCACCCCTCCACTTT. The encoded protein is CASSEGTAGSPLHF.

This clonotype has a count of ten or more. The chain uses TRBV6-5 and TRBJ1-1; D is unclear. V was clipped by 0 bases and J by 3 bases, with 20 bases between them. In germline, CDR1 is MNHEY, CDR2 SVGAGI. The CDR3 has 18 residues. The CDR3 DNA reads as TGTGCCAGCAGTTACTCCAGCCCCGGACCGAGGGTATACACTGAAGCTTTCTTT. Encoded protein: CASSYSSPGPRVYTEAFF.

This clonotype is judged medium-sized. The rearrangement joins TRBV11-2 to TRBJ2-7; the match to TRBD2 covers 7 bases. Germline lookup yields CDR1 SGHAT and CDR2 FQNNGV. After removal of 5 bases from V and 5 bases from J, the junction contained 15 bases not matched to a gene. This CDR3 contains 16 residues. The CDR3 protein is CASSPRRGGFGNEQYF. CDR3 DNA sequence: TGTGCCAGCAGCCCTAGAAGGGGAGGGTTCGGGAACGAGCAGTACTTC.

This sequence joins TRBV7-2 and TRBJ2-7; perhaps TRBD2 as D (6 bases). The CDR3 runs 13 residues. The V gene lost 3 bases and the J gene lost 7 bases, with 13 bases spanning the gap. In germline, CDR1 is SGHTA, CDR2 FQGNSA. This CDR3 reads CASSFAGTTEQYF. CDR3 coding DNA: TGTGCCAGCAGCTTCGCGGGGACCACGGAGCAGTACTTC.

Relative to its sample, this clonotype is large. V gene TRBV6-2 or TRBV6-3 combines with J gene TRBJ1-1, with D tentatively TRBD1 (5 bases). V was clipped by 5 bases and J by 2 bases, with 12 bases between them. The CDR3 length is 14 residues. CDR1 and CDR2 (germline): MNHEY, SVGEGT. The CDR3 nucleotides are TGTGCCAGCAGTCACGACAGCAGAAACACTGAAGCTTTCTTT. Amino acid sequence: CASSHDSRNTEAFF.

This clonotype is medium-sized within its sample. The chain is built from TRBV7-6 and TRBJ2-2; TRBD2 aligns across 7 bases. The CDR3 is 15 amino acids. Germline V gene data show CDR1 as SGHVS and CDR2 as FNYEAQ. V lost 11 bases, J lost 5 bases, and 14 bases stayed unmatched. The CDR3, as DNA: TGTGCCTTACAATTGGACCCCGGGGGGACCGGGGAGCTGTTTTTT. This gives the protein CALQLDPGGTGELFF.

This clonotype was seen many times. This chain connects TRBV6-1 to TRBJ1-5; TRBD1 might be the D (5 bases). Germline V gene lookup returns CDR1 MNHNS and CDR2 SASEGT. The CDR3 has 14 residues. Trimming took off 0 bases at V and 9 bases at J, with 12 bases between the two ends. CDR3 region: CASSEAGGPLPQHF. The CDR3 DNA reads TGTGCCAGCAGTGAAGCGGGGGGACCCCTGCCCCAGCATTTT.

This sequence joins TRBV5-1 and TRBJ2-1; D is possibly TRBD2 (6 bases). CDR1 and CDR2 (germline): SGHRS, YFSETQ. V was shortened by 0 bases and J by 0 bases, with 25 bases between the two germline ends. The CDR3 is 21 residues long. This chain's CDR3 is CASSLDTRGAAGPGSYNEQFF. CDR3 nucleotides: TGCGCCAGCAGCTTGGATACAAGGGGAGCGGCGGGGCCCGGCTCCTACAATGAGCAGTTCTTC.